This TCR beta chain was sequenced during a study of regulatory T cells in long-lasting Graves disease. Time point of the sample: newly diagnosed GD, antithyroid drugs for less than 3 months. The TCR library used RNA extracted from PBMCs. The EDTA tubes were filled with about 9 milliliters of drawn peripheral blood. This clonotype was observed many times. HTBI primers from iRepertoire and Arm-PCR of CDR3 regions yielded the TCR beta libraries. TCRdb analysed the multiplex PCR reads with MiXCR anew, one entry per CDR3 protein. This sample has hundreds of thousands of distinct CDR3 sequences, with 16% found just once. These same data were also listed under a study on T cells in Graves' hyperthyroidism and ophthalmopathy. That study adds: Initially, a first-round RT-PCR of the TCR CDR3 employed the HTBI primer set.

The material sequenced was peripheral blood mononuclear cells (PBMCs), taken at new diagnosis, from a patient treated with antithyroid drugs. This receptor was identified in a middle-aged man with Graves disease.

CDR3 loop: CASSLLPQGNYEQYF. CDR3 nucleotide sequence: TGTGCCAGCAGTTTACTCCCTCAGGGGAACTACGAGCAGTACTTC. J is TRBJ2-7 and V is TRBV28; maybe TRBD1 (6 bases). Germline CDR1 MDHEN, CDR2 SYDVKM. The V end was cut by 2 bases, the J end by 3 bases, with 14 bases between. The length of the CDR3 is 15 residues.